A single sample gave rise to the 6 T cell receptor beta chains below, sequenced in a study of stem cell transplantation in POMP-related autoinflammatory disease. Sequencing was performed with immunoSEQ multiplex PCR; in TCRdb, only in-frame clones are kept and a portion is missing. The sample has under 9,500 clones, around 90% seen once. Specimen: CD8+ T cells from PBMCs, collected after stem cell transplantation. These receptors all come from a human patient with POMP-related autoinflammation and immune dysregulation (PRAID). Some of the T cells may derive from the graft donor.

This clone was seen a handful of times. J is TRBJ2-5 and V is TRBV13; 7 positions agree with TRBD2. J gave up 10 bases and V 0 bases, and 2 bases lay outside the gene matches. The length of the CDR3 is 12 residues. The germline CDR1 and CDR2 sequences are PRHDT and FYEKMQ (reference sequence). In DNA, the CDR3 is TGTGCCAGCAGCTTAGGGGCGGGGGTCCAGTACTTC. Its translation: CASSLGAGVQYF.

J is TRBJ2-2 and V is TRBV6-1; TRBD2 might be the D (6 bases). With 2 bases removed from V and 0 bases from J, the gap between germline ends came to 13 bases. This CDR3 contains 17 residues. Germline V gene sequence: CDR1 MNHNS, CDR2 SASEGT. The DNA of the CDR3 is TGTGCCAGCAGTGAACCCCCTGCGGGATCGAACACCGGGGAGCTGTTTTTT. Protein sequence: CASSEPPAGSNTGELFF.

This rearrangement joins TRBV6-5 to TRBJ2-2; D is uncertain. Trimming left V 0 bases short and J 0 bases short, with 8 bases between. CDR3 length equals 16 residues. From germline, CDR1 is MNHEY and CDR2 SVGAGI. The CDR3 nucleotides read TGTGCCAGCAGTTACTCCCGAACACCGAACACCGGGGAGCTGTTTTTT. Its protein product is CASSYSRTPNTGELFF.

The rearrangement links TRBV10-3 to TRBJ1-6, with D tentatively TRBD1 (5 bases). Germline V CDR1 and CDR2: ENHRY, SYGVKD. The ends were cut back, 0 bases at V and 10 bases at J, with 13 bases in the middle. The CDR3 spans 15 residues. CDR3 in DNA: TGTGCCATCAGTGAGTCTAACAGGCCTAGATCACCCCTCCACTTT. Translation gives CAISESNRPRSPLHF.

The genes are TRBV10-2 and TRBJ2-2; the D is unclear. V lost 0 bases and J lost 3, with 8 bases in between. This CDR3 region has 15 residues. The germline CDR1 and CDR2 sequences are WSHSY and SAAADI. This CDR3 reads CASSESSADTGELFF. CDR3 coding DNA: TGCGCCAGCAGTGAGTCGAGTGCTGACACCGGGGAGCTGTTTTTT.

This chain connects TRBV11-2 to TRBJ2-5; D might be TRBD1 (6 bases). V lost 5 bases and J lost 5, with 15 bases in between. The germline V gene encodes CDR1 SGHAT and CDR2 FQNNGV. The length of the CDR3 is 14 residues. The CDR3 spells CASSPWDTRETQYF. The CDR3 coding sequence is TGTGCCAGCAGCCCATGGGACACCAGGGAGACCCAGTACTTC.